This TCR beta chain was captured in a study of regulatory T cells in long-lasting Graves disease (dated by TCRdb to about 2021). In the study overall: In the newly diagnosed Graves' disease group, patients had been taking antithyroid drugs for less than 3 months. Patients with persistent Graves' disease were compared with patients with newly diagnosed Graves' disease using TCR sequencing and RNA sequencing of peripheral blood. The study was conducted in China and was registered as a clinical trial. TCR sequencing covered roughly 13 persistent and around 20 newly diagnosed Graves' disease patients, around 33 samples in total.

Libraries were built with multiplex PCR. The run used an Illumina HiSeq 4000. To build TCR beta libraries, CDR3 regions were amplified by Arm-PCR using iRepertoire HTBI primers. PCR products were gel purified before sequencing. Per the source publication's procedure: A total of fewer than 80 TRBV and some 15 TRBJ segments were identified across samples and were used for gene usage analysis of CDR3 amino acid clonotypes. COPE and FqMerger were used to merge filtered high-quality paired reads into contigs. BLAST was used to align contigs to IMGT TRBV, TRBD and TRBJ reference genes, with CDR3 defined following IMGT. Any clonotype with a frequency above 0.1% was classified as a highly expanded clone. Shannon entropy was used to measure repertoire diversity, and the Gini coefficient was used to measure V-J evenness. Public clonotypes were defined as clonotypes shared by more than one individual. Clones were called with MiXCR by TCRdb after fastp trimmed the public reads at Q25, and only in-frame beta chains were retained. A single entry per CDR3 protein holds the most common genes and DNA from its merged rows. The V and J calls were not made by the authors but by TCRdb's processing. The sample data list some 500,000 distinct CDR3 sequences, and 13% of these were observed just once. Jointly, the top ten make up about 10% of the sample.

CDR1 and CDR2 (DFQATT, SNEGSKA) derive from the germline V gene (reference sequence). The CDR3 holds 13 amino acids from the cysteine to the phenylalanine. The entry retains the CDR3 DNA only, 39 bases that are in frame from base 1. A note on this clonotype: What this receptor recognizes is not known. Just one base apart from a much larger clone, this may be a read error.

The sample's time point, from its label and the paper: newly diagnosed GD, antithyroid drugs for less than 3 months. For both TCR sequencing and RNA sequencing, RNA was extracted from PBMCs in TRIzol. Graves' disease was diagnosed according to American Thyroid Association guidelines. The patients came from an endocrinology department in Xi'an, China. From each patient, around 8.3 milliliters of peripheral blood was collected into an EDTA anticoagulant tube. PBMCs were isolated by Ficoll Paque Plus density gradient separation without further T cell sorting. RNA quality was checked with an Agilent 2100 Bioanalyzer and agarose gel, and concentration with a NanoDrop 2000. General findings and caveats noted by the study authors: The authors noted that the small sample size was a limitation that may lower accuracy. Persistent Graves' disease patients showed lower TCR Shannon entropy and fewer highly expanded clones than newly diagnosed patients, suggesting clonal expansion. More public clonotypes were shared among persistent patients (fewer than 3,000) than among newly diagnosed patients (approximately 1,000). Because the primary lesion, thyroid tissue, could not be accessed, the study looked at peripheral blood alone. Persistent disease showed preferential use of TRBV28, TRBJ1-2 and TRBJ2-5, whereas newly diagnosed disease favored TRBV20-1 and TRBJ2-1. Sequencing and analysis were limited to the TCR beta chain.

The same specimen was also included in a second study, on T cells in Graves' hyperthyroidism and ophthalmopathy. The second source states: Graves' hyperthyroidism was defined as stable when no progression to ophthalmopathy occurred over 18 months of follow-up. Hyperthyroidism patients were newly diagnosed, with disease duration under 2 months, and aged 18 to 65 years. The study excluded patients with uncontrolled infections, other autoimmune diseases, pregnancy or lactation. Diagnoses were based on clinical symptoms, serum thyroxine and TRAb, thyroid ultrasound and orbital computed tomography. The TCR CDR3 was subjected to a first round of RT-PCR using the HTBI primer set and the Qiagen OneStep RT-PCR kit. Most expanded thyroid clonotypes (frequency above 0.001) were also found in blood, which suggests that blood repertoires may mirror thyroid immune responses. Ophthalmopathy was separated from stable hyperthyroidism by a 13 V-J signature model, with 87.88% sensitivity and roughly 81% specificity obtained in cross-validation and 80%/75% obtained in testing. In validation, the model predicted progression to ophthalmopathy with approximately 71% sensitivity and about 73% specificity, a median of around 6.6 months before onset. To identify distinguishing TCR V-J signatures, a discovery cohort of around 100 patients was used, comprising 43 with Graves' ophthalmopathy and some 57 with stable Graves' hyperthyroidism. Prospective prediction of ophthalmopathy was tested in an independent validation cohort of 18 to 20 hyperthyroidism patients and 17 patients who later progressed to ophthalmopathy. The 100 or so discovery patients were divided at random into training and test sets in a 7:3 ratio. Thyroid tissue and blood T-cell repertoires from more than five Graves' hyperthyroidism patients were also compared in the study. Once sampling was done, hyperthyroidism patients were given methimazole at a starting dose of 30 mg daily, whereas ophthalmopathy patients were given high-dose intravenous methylprednisolone. A second multiplex PCR round built the libraries, followed by size selection and purification. Sequencing of the libraries was done on an Illumina HiSeq2000 using paired-end 100 bp reads. Raw data were processed with SOAPnuke, discarding reads with adapters, uncalled bases, mean Phred below 15, or no exact constant-primer or identifier match. COPE v1.2.5 was used to merge high-quality paired reads, and clonotypes were defined as unique nucleotide sequences. MiTCR v1.1 was used to align the clonotypes against IMGT TRBV, TRBD and TRBJ reference segments. The analysis was restricted to V-J combinations with a frequency above 0.0001, which together covered over 99% of the repertoires. The TCS score was defined as F50 (clonal expansion) divided by E x V (chaos), with BLOSUM62-based TCRdist calculated between CDR3 peptides within each V-J. Welch's t-statistics and random forest reduced 450 to 600 V-J features to roughly 13, which were used in a naive Bayes classifier (R e1071). Sample size was not statistically predetermined, and investigators were not blinded to group allocation. TCR Vbeta CDR3 sequencing of 135 peripheral blood samples (approximately 44 ophthalmopathy, about 75 hyperthyroidism and around 17 progressor patients) is reported in the paper.

The rearrangement combines TRBV20-1 with TRBJ2-4; no D gene call is confident. Judging by the DNA end, TRBJ2-1 fits better; the J call may be wrong. Sample: peripheral blood mononuclear cells (PBMCs), taken at new diagnosis, from a patient treated with antithyroid drugs. This sequence originates from a man between 25 and 39 years old with Graves disease. Donor details come from another sample of the same person, matched by shared clones. The CDR3 protein sequence reads: CSARPGPGETQFF. The DNA reads as follows: TGCAGTGCTAGACCAGGTCCTGGAGAGACCCAGTTCTTC.